This record covers a single T cell receptor beta chain. This specimen belongs to a study of CD8 T cells in Susac syndrome. RNA totalling 0.5 to 1 ug underwent reverse transcription with random hexamers. TCRdb re-called the immunoSEQ multiplex PCR reads through MiXCR, storing one row per CDR3 protein. The sample lists roughly 200,000 distinct CDR3 sequences, approximately 96% occurring once. This receptor was identified in a human donor with multiple sclerosis. The specimen sequenced was CD8+ T cells from PBMCs.

The CDR3 coding sequence is TGCAGTGCCCAGTTCCTAGCGGGACGCTACGAGCAGTACTTC. This gives the protein CSAQFLAGRYEQYF. The chain combines TRBV20-1 with TRBJ2-7; TRBD2 agrees at 9 bases. Germline trimming cut 6 bases from V and 3 bases from J; bases unmatched to any gene: 9. This CDR3 is 14 amino acids long. The germline gives CDR1 DFQATT, CDR2 SNEGSKA (reference sequence).